The 8 T cell receptor beta chains listed next were all sequenced from one sample in a study of T cell responses to AZD1222 COVID-19 vaccine (dated by TCRdb to the early 2020s). This specimen's time point label, interpreted: baseline before first vaccination. The library was produced with the immunoSEQ multiplex PCR assay. Sourced from immuneACCESS, this table was stored by TCRdb with only in-frame sequences that have V and J called. A share of the clones is absent; for the studies checked, an unresolved V gene accounts for under half, and the remainder has no known explanation. The sample table records more than 250,000 clones; 80% to 95% of these occur just once. About 0.5% of the sample rests with the top ten. The material sequenced was peripheral blood, taken on day 0 of AZD1222 vaccination. The source of these receptors is an adult in good health.

This sequence joins TRBV19 and TRBJ2-7; perhaps D is TRBD1 or TRBD2 (5 bases each). Germline values: CDR1 LNHDA, CDR2 SQIVND (reference sequence). CDR3 size: 14 residues. V gave up 5 bases and J gave up 7 bases, with 18 bases separating them. The chain's CDR3 is CASSSRAGWGEQYF. The CDR3 bases are TGTGCCAGTAGTTCCAGGGCTGGATGGGGGGAGCAGTACTTC.

The genes are TRBV9 and TRBJ2-1; D perhaps matches TRBD1 (9 bases). The CDR3 extends over 19 amino acids. CDR1 and CDR2 (germline): SGDLS, YYNGEE. V was cut by 3 bases and J by 6 bases, with 28 bases left in between. The CDR3 DNA reads as TGTGCCAGCAGCGACCCCGGGACAGGGCAAGACGGGAGGGCCAATGAGCAGTTCTTC. This encodes CASSDPGTGQDGRANEQFF.

V usage is TRBV7-9 and J usage is TRBJ1-1, with 7 bases that match TRBD1. V was pared by 1 base and J by 2 bases, with 4 bases of the junction left unmatched. CDR3 length: 15 amino acids. Germline loops: CDR1 SEHNR, CDR2 FQNEAQ (reference sequence). CDR3 nucleotide sequence: TGTGCCAGCAGCTTAGGGGACAGCACAAACACTGAAGCTTTCTTT. Translation: CASSLGDSTNTEAFF.

The gene calls are TRBV7-8 and TRBJ2-1; tentative D call: TRBD2 (6 bases). Trimming took off 5 bases at V and 0 bases at J, with 11 bases between the two ends. The CDR3 sequence is 15 residues long. Germline V gives CDR1 SGHVS, CDR2 FQNEAQ. CDR3 nucleotide sequence: TGTGCCAGCAGCCCCAGGAGGGTCTCCTACAATGAGCAGTTCTTC. It is translated as CASSPRRVSYNEQFF.

The chain is built from TRBV5-1 and TRBJ1-1; TRBD1 matches at 8 bases. The CDR3 spans 12 residues. From germline, CDR1 is SGHRS and CDR2 YFSETQ. Trimming cost V 4 bases and J 7 bases; bases outside gene matches: 3. CDR3 nucleotides: TGCGCCAGCAGCCCAGGACAGGGTGAAGCTTTCTTT. Residues: CASSPGQGEAFF.

This chain joins TRBV24-1 and TRBJ2-1, with TRBD2 matching over 13 bases. This CDR3 is built from 16 residues. V dropped 4 bases and J dropped 4; count of bases not matched to a gene: 3. CDR1 KGHDR and CDR2 SFDVKD come from the germline V gene. As DNA, the CDR3 is TGTGCCACCAGTGAGAAGACTAGCGGGAGGTACAATGAGCAGTTCTTC. As protein: CATSEKTSGRYNEQFF.

The rearrangement uses TRBV20-1 and TRBJ2-2; no reliable D call. Germline lookup yields CDR1 DFQATT and CDR2 SNEGSKA (reference sequence). V was clipped by 3 bases and J by 5 bases, with 4 bases between them. This CDR3 contains 11 residues. CDR3 in amino acids: CSASYTGELFF. For the CDR3, the DNA is TGCAGTGCTAGCTATACCGGGGAGCTGTTTTTT.

This clone has a single count. The rearrangement joins TRBV15 to TRBJ2-7, with D tentatively TRBD1 (5 bases). CDR1 is LNHNV and CDR2 is YYDKDF in the germline V gene (reference sequence). V was pared by 0 bases and J by 6 bases, with 6 bases between. The CDR3 covers 12 residues. In DNA, the CDR3 is TGTGCCACCAGCAGAGATCAGGGCGAGCAGTACTTC. Its protein is CATSRDQGEQYF.